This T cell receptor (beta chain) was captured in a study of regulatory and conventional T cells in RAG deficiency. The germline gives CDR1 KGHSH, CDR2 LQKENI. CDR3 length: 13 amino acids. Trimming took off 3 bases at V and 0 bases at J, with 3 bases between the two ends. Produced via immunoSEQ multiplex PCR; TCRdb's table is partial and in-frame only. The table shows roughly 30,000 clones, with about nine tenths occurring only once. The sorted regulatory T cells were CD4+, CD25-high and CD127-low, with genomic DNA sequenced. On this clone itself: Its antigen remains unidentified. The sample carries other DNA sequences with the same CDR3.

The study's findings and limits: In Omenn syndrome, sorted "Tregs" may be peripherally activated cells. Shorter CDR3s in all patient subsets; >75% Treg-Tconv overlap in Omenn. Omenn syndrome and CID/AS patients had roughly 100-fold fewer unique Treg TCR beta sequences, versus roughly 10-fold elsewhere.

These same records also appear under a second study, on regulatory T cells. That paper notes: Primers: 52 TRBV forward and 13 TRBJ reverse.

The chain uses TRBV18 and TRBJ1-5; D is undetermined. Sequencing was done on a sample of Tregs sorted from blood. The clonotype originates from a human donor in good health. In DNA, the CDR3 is TGTGCCAGCTCACCTGATAGCAATCAGCCCCAGCATTTT. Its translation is CASSPDSNQPQHF.